A selection of T cell receptor beta chains follows, all from one sample in a study of T-cell memory formation after mild COVID-19. TCRdb independently ran MiXCR on the 5' RACE reads; one entry per CDR3 protein. The sample lists 400,000 or so distinct CDR3 sequences; 20% were seen once. The sequenced sample was PBMCs or a T cell subset sorted from them (not recorded which). The receptors were gathered from an adult woman who had mild COVID-19 (a few samples of this study predate the infection). Cell type and time point are not known. Both conserved end residues are part of each CDR3. A D gene is named only where the DNA matches it firmly. Some rows have no size entry. The others give once, few or many, or a class for an expanded clone.

TRBJ2-1 few TRBD1 TRBV5-6 CASMAGTVSYNEQFF TGTGCCAGCATGGCCGGGACAGTCTCCTACAATGAGCAGTTCTTC
TRBJ1-5 NA NA TRBV4-1 CASSQVGIVNQPQHF TGCGCCAGCAGCCAAGTGGGAATCGTGAATCAGCCCCAGCATTTT
TRBJ2-7 many TRBD1 TRBV15 CATSRNRDRGSEQYF TGTGCCACCAGCAGGAACCGGGACAGGGGGAGCGAGCAGTACTTC
TRBJ2-1 NA TRBD1 TRBV23-1 CASSRWTGQAYNEQFF TGCGCCAGCAGTCGATGGACAGGACAAGCCTACAATGAGCAGTTCTTC
TRBJ1-4 few NA TRBV3-1 CASSQGGHSQGEKLFF TGTGCCAGCAGCCAGGGGGGGCACTCCCAGGGTGAAAAACTGTTTTTT
TRBJ1-5 NA NA TRBV9 CASSGAGGQPQHF TGTGCCAGCAGCGGAGCCGGCGGTCAGCCCCAGCATTTT
TRBJ2-3 few NA TRBV5-5 CASTSAGQPWGDTQYF TGTGCCAGCACCTCCGCAGGACAGCCATGGGGAGATACGCAGTATTTT
TRBJ2-7 few NA TRBV24-1 CATSSREHYEQYF TGTGCCACCAGTAGCCGGGAGCACTACGAGCAGTACTTC
TRBJ2-3 medium-sized NA TRBV7-9 CASRRDPLHTDTQYF TGTGCCAGCAGAAGGGACCCCCTCCACACAGATACGCAGTATTTT
TRBJ2-2 few TRBD1 TRBV2 CASRNRGETGELFF TGTGCCAGCAGGAACAGGGGGGAGACCGGGGAGCTGTTTTTT
TRBJ2-1 many NA TRBV2 CASSDRTGYNEQFF TGTGCCAGCAGTGATCGGACCGGGTACAATGAGCAGTTCTTC
TRBJ1-3 few TRBD1 TRBV7-9 CASSPVFGTGLSGNTIYF TGTGCCAGCAGCCCAGTCTTCGGGACAGGTCTATCTGGAAACACCATATATTTT
TRBJ2-5 few TRBD2 TRBV30 CAQSGLAGPETQYF TGTGCCCAGAGCGGACTAGCGGGACCAGAGACCCAGTACTTC
TRBJ1-2 NA NA TRBV10-3 CAISEVVGANYGYTF TGTGCCATCAGTGAGGTTGTAGGGGCGAACTATGGCTACACCTTC
TRBJ2-1 few TRBD2 TRBV11-2 CASRSGLAGRLEQFF TGTGCCAGCAGAAGCGGACTAGCGGGGCGTTTGGAGCAGTTCTTC
TRBJ2-7 NA TRBD2 TRBV5-1 CASWGEAGSSYEQYF TGCGCCAGCTGGGGGGAAGCGGGGAGCTCCTACGAGCAGTACTTC